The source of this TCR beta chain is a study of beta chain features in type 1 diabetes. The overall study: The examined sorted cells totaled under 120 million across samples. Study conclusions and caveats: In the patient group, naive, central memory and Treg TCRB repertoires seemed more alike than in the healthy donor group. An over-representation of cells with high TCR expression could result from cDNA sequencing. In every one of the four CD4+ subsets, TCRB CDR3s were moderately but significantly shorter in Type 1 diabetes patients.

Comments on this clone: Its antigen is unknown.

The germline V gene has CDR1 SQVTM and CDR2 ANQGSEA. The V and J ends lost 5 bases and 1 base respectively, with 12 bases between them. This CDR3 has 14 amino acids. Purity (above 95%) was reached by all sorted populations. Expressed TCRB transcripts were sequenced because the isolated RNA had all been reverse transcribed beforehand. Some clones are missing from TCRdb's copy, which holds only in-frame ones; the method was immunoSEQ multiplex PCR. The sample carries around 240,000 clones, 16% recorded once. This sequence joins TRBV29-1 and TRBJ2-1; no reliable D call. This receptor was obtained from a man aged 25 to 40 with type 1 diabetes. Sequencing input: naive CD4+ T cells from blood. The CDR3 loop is CSVSRRISYNEQFF. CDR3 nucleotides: TGCAGCGTTTCACGGCGGATATCCTACAATGAGCAGTTCTTC.